This T cell receptor beta chain was recorded in a study of CD8 T cells in ankylosing spondylitis. Study conclusions and caveats: The authors reported significant enrichment of disease-linked clones in matched ankylosing spondylitis synovial fluid. Made up of 7 to 9 highly homologous variants, a TCR beta motif appeared characteristic of ankylosing spondylitis blood.

J was trimmed by 1 base and V by 0 bases; bases with no gene match: 6. There are 16 residues in the CDR3. The germline V gene encodes CDR1 SGHRS and CDR2 YFSETQ. TCRdb redid the calling of the 5' RACE reads with MiXCR, one entry per CDR3 protein. The sample includes around 490,000 distinct CDR3 sequences, roughly 5.2% of them seen just once. This clonotype was seen at least ten times. Its specificity is not known. The chain combines TRBV5-1 with TRBJ2-7, with 8 bases fitting TRBD1. Sequences were obtained from blood, either unsorted or a sorted T cell fraction (not recorded which). The TCR originated in a male donor with ankylosing spondylitis. The CDR3 DNA follows: TGCGCCAGCAGCTTGGCCCCCGACAGGGGTTCCTACGAGCAGTACTTC. It is translated as CASSLAPDRGSYEQYF.